These 29 T cell receptor beta chains came from one sample sequenced in a study of T cells in Graves' hyperthyroidism and ophthalmopathy. RNA transcripts served as the template for amplifying TCR beta CDR3 regions. In the first-round RT-PCR of the TCR CDR3, the HTBI primer set was used. One entry per CDR3 protein, called by TCRdb with MiXCR from the multiplex PCR reads. Here the sample spans 750,000 to 900,000 distinct CDR3 sequences, over 35% being singletons. Sequenced input: blood. Source of these receptors: a man younger than 35 with Graves' hyperthyroidism.

The chain recombines TRBV14 with TRBJ2-2; the match to TRBD2 covers 7 bases. V was pared by 3 bases and J by 0 bases, with 7 bases of the junction left unmatched. The germline CDR1 and CDR2 sequences are SGHDN and FVKESK. The CDR3 spans 17 residues. The CDR3 nucleotides read TGTGCCAGCAGCCATGAGGGGCTAGCGGCGAACACCGGGGAGCTGTTTTTT. It codes for CASSHEGLAANTGELFF.

The V and J genes are TRBV6-4 and TRBJ2-5; 8 bases are shared with TRBD2. The germline gives CDR1 MRHNA, CDR2 SNTAGT. CDR3 size: 17 residues. Trimming removed 0 bases from V and 0 bases from J; junction bases left unmatched: 6. The CDR3 DNA sequence: TGTGCCAGCAGTGACTCGAATCGCGGGGGGCACCAAGAGACCCAGTACTTC. It encodes CASSDSNRGGHQETQYF.

This clonotype was found many times. The V call is TRBV10-3, the J call TRBJ2-5; D remains unclear. V was clipped by 7 bases and J by 0 bases, with 9 bases between them. The V gene's germline CDR1 is ENHRY and CDR2 SYGVKD. The CDR3 contains 13 residues. CDR3 residues: CAIMSEYQETQYF. The CDR3 bases are TGTGCCATCATGTCGGAGTACCAAGAGACCCAGTACTTC.

This rearrangement joins TRBV7-9 to TRBJ1-1; no firm D call. CDR3 length: 14 residues. CDR1 is SEHNR, CDR2 FQNEAQ, per germline (reference sequence). Trimming shortened V by 6 bases and J by 1 base, and 12 bases separated the two germline ends. CDR3 region: CASSYGETNTEAFF. DNA for the CDR3: TGTGCCAGCAGTTACGGGGAGACGAACACTGAAGCTTTCTTT.

This clonotype was picked up many times. The chain links TRBV2 to TRBJ1-6, with TRBD1 matching over 12 bases. There are 15 residues in the CDR3. With 5 bases clipped from V and 7 bases from J, the junction kept 3 bases outside the gene matches. Per germline, CDR1 SNHLY and CDR2 FYNNEI. The CDR3 spells CASSLGQGANSPLHF. The CDR3 coding sequence is TGTGCCAGCAGTTTGGGACAGGGGGCCAATTCACCCCTCCACTTT.

This clonotype was seen repeatedly, ten times or more. The chain recombines TRBV9 with TRBJ2-5; 8 bases agree with TRBD2. The CDR3 extends over 13 amino acids. From germline, CDR1 is SGDLS and CDR2 YYNGEE. The V and J ends lost 4 bases and 7 bases, in that order; junction bases with no gene match: 6. This CDR3 is CASSITGRGTQYF. CDR3 in DNA: TGTGCCAGCAGCATAACCGGGAGGGGGACCCAGTACTTC.

The chain is built from TRBV7-2 and TRBJ2-2; D tentatively reads TRBD1 or TRBD2 (5 bases each). Trimming stripped 3 bases from V and 6 bases from J, with 17 bases between. This CDR3 is built from 16 residues. Per the germline V gene, CDR1 is SGHTA and CDR2 is FQGNSA. CDR3 sequence reads: CASSLDFGDLPGELFF. CDR3 nucleotides: TGTGCCAGCAGCTTGGACTTTGGGGACCTTCCCGGGGAGCTGTTTTTT.

The chain links TRBV5-5 to TRBJ2-2; D not resolved. CDR3 length equals 15 residues. Germline V lookup: CDR1 SGHKS, CDR2 YYEKEE (reference sequence). Between the trimmed V and J ends, which lost 3 bases and 3 bases, there was a span of 12 bases. For the CDR3, the DNA is TGTGCCAGCAGCTCTCCCGGGTTTTACACCGGGGAGCTGTTTTTT. Translating it yields CASSSPGFYTGELFF.

The rearrangement links TRBV12-1 to TRBJ1-5. TRBV12-1 is shown as a pseudogene. The CDR3 contains 15 residues. DNA of the CDR3: TGTGCCAGCAGCCCGAAGAGATATAGCAATCAGCCCCAGCATTTT. Its translation is CASSPKRYSNQPQHF.

This clonotype was recorded a few times. The chain has TRBV27 and TRBJ1-1; the match to TRBD1 covers 7 bases. Germline values: CDR1 MNHEY, CDR2 SMNVEV (reference sequence). The CDR3 has 14 residues. V lost 5 bases to trimming and J lost 1 base; unmatched junction nucleotides: 4. The CDR3 spells CASSDRDRNTEAFF. In DNA form, the CDR3 reads TGTGCCAGCAGTGACAGGGACAGGAACACTGAAGCTTTCTTT.

Comments on this clonotype: The junction and the germline gene differ at one end; a read error may be behind it. V gene TRBV7-8 combines with J gene TRBJ1-5; 8 bases are shared with TRBD1. The CDR3 is 15 amino acids. In germline, CDR1 is SGHVS, CDR2 FQNEAQ. CDR3 region: CVSSLDRAGNQPQHF. As DNA, the CDR3 is TGCGTCAGCAGCTTGGACAGGGCCGGGAATCAGCCCCAGCATTTT. Complete variable domain (other parts from reference TRBV7-8 and TRBJ1-5): GAGVSQSPRYKVAKRGQDVALRCDPISGHVSLFWYQQALGQGPEFLTYFQNEAQLDKSGLPSDRFFAERPEGSVSTLKIQRTQQEDSAVYLCVSSLDRAGNQPQHFGDGTRLSIL.

The sample holds many counts of this clonotype. The V call is TRBV4-3, the J call TRBJ1-5; D not resolved. The CDR3 loop spans 15 amino acids. Germline V gene data show CDR1 as LGHNA and CDR2 as YSLEER. With 1 base removed from V and 0 bases from J, the gap between germline ends came to 7 bases. The CDR3 reads CASSQGGGSNQPQHF. CDR3 in DNA: TGCGCCAGCAGCCAAGGCGGAGGTAGCAATCAGCCCCAGCATTTT.

The chain couples TRBV11-2 to TRBJ2-7; 10 nucleotides match TRBD2. J was trimmed by 6 bases and V by 5 bases; bases with no gene match: 7. Germline V lookup: CDR1 SGHAT, CDR2 FQNNGV. The length of the CDR3 is 14 residues. CDR3 sequence reads: CASSPLAGVSEQYF. Here the CDR3 DNA reads TGTGCCAGCAGCCCGCTAGCGGGAGTATCCGAGCAGTACTTC.

The sample holds one count of this clonotype. The chain uses TRBV7-2 and TRBJ1-4, with D possibly matching TRBD1 (6 bases). This CDR3 has 16 residues. V shed 3 bases and J shed 7 bases, with 18 bases lying between them. The germline CDR1 and CDR2 sequences are SGHTA and FQGNSA. CDR3 in amino acids: CASSFLGGARGEKLFF. The CDR3 coding sequence is TGTGCCAGCAGCTTTCTAGGGGGGGCGCGGGGTGAAAAACTGTTTTTT.

This clonotype has a handful of counts. The chain joins TRBV5-6 to TRBJ1-1; possibly TRBD1 for D (5 bases). With 4 bases removed from V and 3 bases from J, the gap between germline ends came to 13 bases. The CDR3 contains 14 residues. Per germline, CDR1 SGHDT and CDR2 YYEEEE. The DNA of the CDR3 is TGTGCCAGCAGCCTGAGGGCAGGGCACACTGAAGCTTTCTTT. The encoded protein is CASSLRAGHTEAFF.

The V and J genes are TRBV5-4 and TRBJ1-2; 7 bases align to TRBD1. The CDR3 has 17 amino acids. Germline CDR1 SGHNT, CDR2 YYREEE (reference sequence). V shed 2 bases, J shed 0 bases, and the junction held 10 bases outside the gene matches. Here the CDR3 DNA reads TGTGCCAGCAGCTTTCGACCGAGACAGGGAGCTAACTATGGCTACACCTTC. The encoded protein is CASSFRPRQGANYGYTF.

The table lists this clonotype with many counts. This chain connects TRBV11-1 to TRBJ2-5, with TRBD1 identical over 8 bases. From germline, CDR1 is SGHAT and CDR2 FQDESV (reference sequence). The CDR3 has 14 amino acids. V lost 4 bases and J lost 5; bases outside the gene matches: 6. The CDR3 region is CASSSDRDYETQYF. In DNA form, the CDR3 reads TGTGCCAGCAGCTCGGACAGGGATTACGAGACCCAGTACTTC.

As concerns this clonotype: A much larger clone differs by one base, so this may be a read error. This rearrangement joins TRBV2 to TRBJ2-7; D gene uncertain. CDR3 length: 14 residues. V lost 3 bases, J lost 1 base, and 10 bases lay in between. Germline V gene lookup returns CDR1 SNHLY and CDR2 FYNNEI. The CDR3 region has the DNA TGTGCCAGCAGTGAGCTGCAGTTTTCCTACGAGCAGTACTTC. Amino acid sequence: CASSELQFSYEQYF. The full variable domain, with the rest looked up from reference TRBV2 and TRBJ2-7, is EPEVTQTPSHQVTQMGQEVILRCVPISNHLYFYWYRQILGQKVEFLVSFYNNEISEKSEIFDDQFSVERPDGSNFTLKIRSTKLEDSAMYFCASSELQFSYEQYFGPGTRLTVT.

This clonotype was seen repeatedly, ten times or more. V is TRBV10-1 and J is TRBJ1-1, with D tentatively TRBD1 (5 bases). V was trimmed by 4 bases and J by 2 bases, leaving 14 bases between them. Germline CDR1 reads WNHNN; CDR2 reads SYGVQD (reference sequence). CDR3 length equals 15 residues. CDR3 sequence (DNA): TGCGCCAGCAGTGCGAAGGGGAGAGGAAACACTGAAGCTTTCTTT. Its translation is CASSAKGRGNTEAFF.

This sequence joins TRBV19 and TRBJ1-6, with D hard to call. CDR1 is LNHDA, CDR2 SQIVND, per germline (reference sequence). Trimming removed 9 bases from V and 6 bases from J, with 18 bases in between. The CDR3 sequence is 15 residues long. The CDR3 DNA sequence: TGTGCCAGCAGCCTAGAAGATGGAATTAATTCACCCCTCCACTTT. Protein sequence: CASSLEDGINSPLHF.

A word on this clonotype: With a much larger clone just one base away, this may be a read error. This sequence joins TRBV2 and TRBJ2-7; D possibly matches TRBD1 or TRBD2 (5 bases each). Germline V CDR1 and CDR2: SNHLY, FYNNEI. V gave up 10 bases and J gave up 5 bases, with 15 bases separating them. This CDR3 contains 12 residues. This CDR3 reads CATRAGTHEQYF. For the CDR3, the DNA is TGTGCCACTAGGGCAGGGACCCACGAGCAGTACTTC.

Many counts were recorded for this clonotype. CDR3 nucleotides: TGTGCCAGCAGGACTAGCCCTTGGAGCTCCTACGAGCAGTACTTC. This sequence encodes CASRTSPWSSYEQYF. This chain uses TRBV7-8 with TRBJ2-7, with 7 bases aligning to TRBD2. Germline lookup yields CDR1 SGHVS and CDR2 FQNEAQ. Trimming removed 6 bases from V and 0 bases from J; junction bases left unmatched: 8. The CDR3 totals 15 residues.

This clonotype was recorded at least ten times. The genes are TRBV19 and TRBJ2-2; no definite D call. With 5 bases removed from V and 7 bases from J, the gap between germline ends came to 8 bases. This CDR3 comprises 12 residues. From germline, CDR1 is LNHDA and CDR2 SQIVND (reference sequence). CDR3 in amino acids: CASSLRGGELFF. Here the CDR3 DNA reads TGTGCCAGTAGTTTACGAGGCGGGGAGCTGTTTTTT.

This clonotype was observed at least ten times. J is TRBJ2-5 and V is TRBV20-1, with TRBD2 as a possible D gene (5 bases). The CDR3 length is 14 residues. V was clipped by 0 bases and J by 4 bases, with 12 bases between them. Germline values: CDR1 DFQATT, CDR2 SNEGSKA (reference sequence). The CDR3 sequence is CSARDGEGVETQYF. In DNA form, the CDR3 reads TGCAGTGCTAGAGATGGAGAGGGCGTAGAGACCCAGTACTTC.

Concerning this clonotype itself: An end of the junction differs from the germline gene, which may be a read error. The chain uses TRBV15 and TRBJ2-5; 8 bases align to TRBD2. This CDR3 has 14 amino acids. The V gene's germline CDR1 is LNHNV and CDR2 YYDKDF (reference sequence). DNA for the CDR3: TGTGCCACCAGCACAGGTAGCGGGAAAGAGACCCAGAACTTC. This translates into CATSTGSGKETQNF.

There are many counts of this clonotype. The chain employs TRBV9 and TRBJ1-2; no clear D. This CDR3 has 11 residues. Trimming took off 3 bases at V and 14 bases at J, with 14 bases between the two ends. The germline V gene encodes CDR1 SGDLS and CDR2 YYNGEE. CDR3 nucleotide sequence: TGTGCCAGCAGCGCCCTGGGAGAGGAGACCTTC. It is translated as CASSALGEETF.

This clonotype was found a few times. V and J are TRBV5-5 and TRBJ1-1, with 7 bases aligning to TRBD1. Germline CDR1 and CDR2: SGHKS and YYEKEE (reference sequence). Trimming removed 1 base from V and 4 bases from J; junction bases left unmatched: 4. CDR3 length: 14 amino acids. The CDR3 loop is CASSLTGASTEAFF. The CDR3 region has the DNA TGTGCCAGCAGCTTGACAGGGGCTTCCACTGAAGCTTTCTTT.

About this clonotype: A much bigger clone sits one base away, suggesting this may be a read error. The CDR3 does not end in the conserved phenylalanine or tryptophan, so this is likely a read error. The J gene is TRBJ2-5, the V gene TRBV2; no firm D call. The CDR3 is 10 residues long. Per germline, CDR1 SNHLY and CDR2 FYNNEI. Trimming removed 7 bases from V and 6 bases from J, with 6 bases in between. CDR3 in DNA: TGTGCCAGCACGGCGCAGACCCAGTACCTC. The encoded protein is CASTAQTQYL.

The chain uses TRBV7-2 and TRBJ2-2, with D maybe TRBD2 (5 bases). CDR1 and CDR2 from the germline V gene are SGHTA and FQGNSA. V lost 11 bases and J 7 bases, leaving 14 bases between the germline ends. The CDR3 consists of 12 residues. CDR3 sequence: CAQKDWDGELFF. The CDR3 nucleotides are TGTGCCCAAAAGGACTGGGACGGGGAGCTGTTTTTT.